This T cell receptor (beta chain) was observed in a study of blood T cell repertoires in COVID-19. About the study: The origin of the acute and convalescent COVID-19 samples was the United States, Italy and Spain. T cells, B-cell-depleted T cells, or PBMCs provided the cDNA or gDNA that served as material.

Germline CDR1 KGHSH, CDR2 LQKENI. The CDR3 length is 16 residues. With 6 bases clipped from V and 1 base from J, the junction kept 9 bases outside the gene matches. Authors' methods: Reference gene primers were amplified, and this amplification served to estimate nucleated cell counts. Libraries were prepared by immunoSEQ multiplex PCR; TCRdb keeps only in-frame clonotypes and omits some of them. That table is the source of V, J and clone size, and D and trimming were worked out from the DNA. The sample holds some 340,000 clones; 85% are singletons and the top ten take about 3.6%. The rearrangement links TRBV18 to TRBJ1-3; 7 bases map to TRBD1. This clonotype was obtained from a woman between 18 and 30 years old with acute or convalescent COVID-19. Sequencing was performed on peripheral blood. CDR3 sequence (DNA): TGTGCCAGCTCTCGTATCTCGGACAGGTCTGGAAACACCATATATTTT. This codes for CASSRISDRSGNTIYF. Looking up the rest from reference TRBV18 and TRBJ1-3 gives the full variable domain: NAGVMQNPRHLVRRRGQEARLRCSPMKGHSHVYWYRQLPEEGLKFMVYLQKENIIDESGMPKERFSAEFPKEGPSILRIQQVVRGDSAAYFCASSRISDRSGNTIYFGEGSWLTVV.